This T cell receptor beta chain was sequenced during a study of T cells after posttransplantation cyclophosphamide. Findings of the study overall: Donor CD8+ memory clones often dominated recipient blood repertoires at later times. After PTCy, TRB diversity resembled that of CNI/methotrexate controls. Blood and skin or GI T cell repertoires showed limited TRB overlap.

The V gene's germline CDR1 is MNHNY and CDR2 SVGAGI (reference sequence). The CDR3 length is 15 residues. Between the trimmed V and J ends, which lost 5 bases and 2 bases, there was a span of 13 bases. A marrow graft followed busulfan-fludarabine conditioning, with cyclophosphamide on days +3 and +4. This clone was counted ten times or more. The antigen remains undetermined. Profiling relied on immunoSEQ multiplex PCR, and the TCRdb table lists in-frame clones only, not all of them. The sample includes roughly 5,100 clones, none of them occurring once. The sample was PBMCs, taken after allogeneic stem cell transplant with posttransplant cyclophosphamide. The chain is built from TRBV6-6 and TRBJ2-4; tentative D call: TRBD1 (5 bases). This receptor was obtained from a female patient in her 30s who received an allogeneic stem cell transplant from an unrelated donor, was CMV-positive, and had acute and chronic GVHD. Some T cells may be transferred from the graft donor. CDR3 nucleotide sequence: TGTGCCAGCAGTGGGGCCCCCGGAACCAAAAACATTCAGTACTTC. It yields the protein CASSGAPGTKNIQYF.